These 30 T cell receptor beta chains were all obtained from the same sample, sequenced in a study of breast tumors, draining lymph nodes, adjacent tissues. TCRdb itself ran the multiplex PCR reads through MiXCR, one entry per CDR3 protein. The data show 20,000 to 25,000 distinct CDR3 sequences, 50% to 75% seen once. The sequenced sample was tumor-adjacent breast tissue. Receptors originate from a female donor with breast cancer. Some clones in this sample may be carry-over from other donors' samples.

This clonotype was recorded many times. The rearrangement links TRBV20-1 to TRBJ2-1; 12 bases match TRBD2. The CDR3 contains 16 residues. Germline V gives CDR1 DFQATT, CDR2 SNEGSKA (reference sequence). Trimming at V came to 0 bases and at J to 5 bases, leaving 5 bases not matched to a gene. Here the CDR3 reads CSARDPRLAGDNEQFF. CDR3 bases: TGCAGTGCTAGAGATCCCCGACTAGCGGGGGACAATGAGCAGTTCTTC.

This clonotype was observed a single time. Compared with germline, one end of the junction differs, possibly owing to a read error. This chain joins TRBV18 and TRBJ2-3; 8 positions agree with TRBD2. The CDR3 is made up of 17 amino acids. Germline loops: CDR1 KGHSH, CDR2 LQKENI. The CDR3 DNA is TGTGTCAGCTCAAGCCGCGGACTAGCTGTTAGTACAGATACGCAGTATTTT. This codes for CVSSSRGLAVSTDTQYF.

CDR3 coding DNA: TGTGCCAGCAGCTTACGTGTAGGGACCACAGGAGAGACCCAGTACTTC. This sequence encodes CASSLRVGTTGETQYF. The chain links TRBV7-9 to TRBJ2-5; D may be TRBD1 or TRBD2 (5 bases each). Germline CDR1 reads SEHNR; CDR2 reads FQNEAQ (reference sequence). Between the trimmed V and J ends, which lost 2 bases and 4 bases, there was a span of 17 bases. This CDR3 has 16 amino acids.

About this clonotype: The missing conserved phenylalanine or tryptophan at the end of this CDR3 makes a read error likely. The CDR3 DNA is TGCAGTGCTAGCGATGAGACCCAGTACTCC. Translation gives CSASDETQYS. The chain recombines TRBV20-1 with TRBJ2-5, with D unresolved. This CDR3 contains 10 residues. Germline V gene sequence: CDR1 DFQATT, CDR2 SNEGSKA (reference sequence). V lost 3 bases and J 5 bases, leaving 4 bases between the germline ends.

This clonotype was seen at least ten times. The chain has TRBV6-5 and TRBJ1-1; the D gene is possibly TRBD1 (5 bases). Germline lookup yields CDR1 MNHEY and CDR2 SVGAGI. Trimming left V 0 bases short and J 5 bases short, with 7 bases between. There are 13 residues in the CDR3. The CDR3 region is CASSYSRQTEAFF. CDR3 coding DNA: TGTGCCAGCAGTTACTCACGACAGACTGAAGCTTTCTTT.

The chain recombines TRBV7-7 with TRBJ1-4; D possibly corresponds to TRBD1 (5 bases). The CDR3 sequence is 13 residues long. Germline V gene lookup returns CDR1 SSHAT and CDR2 FNYEAQ (reference sequence). This CDR3 reads CASPRATNEKLFF. CDR3 nucleotide sequence: TGTGCTAGTCCCAGGGCAACTAATGAAAAACTGTTTTTT.

This clonotype came up many times. V usage is TRBV28 and J usage is TRBJ1-6; 9 bases map to TRBD1. V shed 5 bases, J shed 8 bases, and the junction held 7 bases outside the gene matches. Germline CDR1 reads MDHEN; CDR2 reads SYDVKM. The length of the CDR3 is 15 residues. As DNA, the CDR3 is TGTGCCAGCAGTCAAACAGGGGGCATCTATTCACCCCTCCACTTT. It translates to CASSQTGGIYSPLHF.

The V gene is TRBV10-3, the J gene TRBJ2-6; 11 bases agree with TRBD2. Per germline, CDR1 ENHRY and CDR2 SYGVKD. CDR3 length: 17 residues. Trimming at V came to 5 bases and at J to 0 bases, leaving 3 bases not matched to a gene. The CDR3 sequence is CAISPTSGGSGANVLTF. The CDR3 DNA follows: TGTGCCATCAGTCCTACTAGCGGGGGCTCTGGGGCCAACGTCCTGACTTTC.

The chain uses TRBV7-3 and TRBJ1-3; weak D call: TRBD1 (5 bases). The CDR3 is made up of 16 amino acids. Germline CDR1 is SGHTA and CDR2 is FQGTGA. Trimming removed 5 bases at V and 0 bases at J, with 14 bases between. The CDR3 spells CASSKVQGDSGNTIYF. The CDR3 DNA follows: TGTGCCAGCAGCAAAGTCCAGGGTGACTCTGGAAACACCATATATTTT.

This clonotype was picked up many times. This chain links TRBV18 with TRBJ1-5; D not resolved. This CDR3 has 13 amino acids. Germline V gene sequence: CDR1 KGHSH, CDR2 LQKENI. With 5 bases removed from V and 7 bases from J, the gap between germline ends came to 12 bases. The CDR3 region is CASSDGSRQPQHF. The DNA of the CDR3 is TGTGCCAGCTCAGACGGTTCTCGCCAGCCCCAGCATTTT. The whole variable domain, filled in from reference TRBV18 and TRBJ1-5, reads NAGVMQNPRHLVRRRGQEARLRCSPMKGHSHVYWYRQLPEEGLKFMVYLQKENIIDESGMPKERFSAEFPKEGPSILRIQQVVRGDSAAYFCASSDGSRQPQHFGDGTRLSIL.

The chain uses TRBV7-2 and TRBJ1-6; TRBD1 agrees at 7 bases. Germline lookup yields CDR1 SGHTA and CDR2 FQGNSA. This CDR3 has 15 amino acids. After removal of 1 base from V and 4 bases from J, the junction contained 1 base not matched to a gene. The CDR3: CASSLGQGYNSPLHF. The CDR3 bases are TGTGCCAGCAGCTTAGGACAGGGATATAATTCACCCCTCCACTTT.

A word on this clonotype: The junction does not match germline at one end; this may be a read error. The J gene is TRBJ1-5, the V gene TRBV7-7; 11 nucleotides align to TRBD1. This CDR3 has 17 residues. Germline V gives CDR1 SSHAT, CDR2 FNYEAQ (reference sequence). CDR3 in DNA: TGTGCTAGCAGCTCCGACCGATGGACAGGGGGCGATCAGCCCCAGCATTTT. Translation gives CASSSDRWTGGDQPQHF. The full variable domain, rest sourced from reference TRBV7-7 and TRBJ1-5, is GAGVSQSPRYKVTKRGQDVTLRCDPISSHATLYWYQQALGQGPEFLTYFNYEAQPDKSGLPSDRFSAERPEGSISTLTIQRTEQRDSAMYRCASSSDRWTGGDQPQHFGDGTRLSIL.

The chain uses TRBV20-1 and TRBJ1-2; D ambiguous. Germline CDR1 reads DFQATT; CDR2 reads SNEGSKA (reference sequence). Deletions cut 0 bases from V and 7 bases from J, with 12 bases between. This CDR3 has 13 amino acids. CDR3 nucleotides: TGCAGTGCTAGAGATGGGTGGAGGAGTGGCTACACCTTC. Translated: CSARDGWRSGYTF.

This clonotype appeared once. The gene calls are TRBV20-1 and TRBJ2-7; D unclear. Deletions cut 2 bases from V and 3 bases from J, with 8 bases between. In germline, CDR1 is DFQATT, CDR2 SNEGSKA (reference sequence). The CDR3 extends over 12 amino acids. This chain's CDR3 is CSARTGFYEQYF. The CDR3 bases are TGCAGTGCTAGAACGGGCTTCTACGAGCAGTACTTC.

The chain combines TRBV14 with TRBJ1-4; D is ambiguous. The V end was cut by 0 bases, the J end by 8 bases, with 13 bases between. CDR1 and CDR2 (germline): SGHDN, FVKESK. CDR3 length equals 15 residues. CDR3 residues: CASSQEASRGEKLFF. The CDR3 DNA reads as TGTGCCAGCAGCCAAGAGGCCTCGCGCGGGGAAAAACTGTTTTTT.

This clonotype was observed many times. The chain combines TRBV30 with TRBJ2-5, with D tentatively TRBD1 (5 bases). The CDR3 is made up of 14 amino acids. V gave up 0 bases and J gave up 5 bases, with 13 bases separating them. Looked up from germline, CDR1 is GTSNPN and CDR2 is SVGIG (reference sequence). CDR3 DNA sequence: TGTGCCTGGAGTGTGCAGGGCTTATCCGAGACCCAGTACTTC. This codes for CAWSVQGLSETQYF.

To note about this clonotype: At one end the junction does not follow the germline gene, possibly because of a read error. This sequence joins TRBV2 and TRBJ1-2; no clear D gene. CDR3 length: 14 amino acids. CDR1 SNHLY and CDR2 FYNNEI come from the germline V gene. CDR3 bases: TGCGCCAGCAGCCTCGCCCCAACTAACTATGGCTACACCTTC. The encoded protein is CASSLAPTNYGYTF.

By frequency in the sample, this clonotype is medium-sized (0.01 to 0.1%). V gene TRBV5-6 combines with J gene TRBJ2-3, with 7 positions matching TRBD2. This CDR3 is built from 16 residues. With V trimmed by 4 bases and J by 4 bases, 12 bases remained unmatched. CDR1 and CDR2 from the germline V gene are SGHDT and YYEEEE. CDR3 bases: TGTGCCAGCAGCCAAGCCGGGGACTACCTAGCAGATACGCAGTATTTT. Residues: CASSQAGDYLADTQYF. The variable domain in full, completed from reference TRBV5-6 and TRBJ2-3, reads DAGVTQSPTHLIKTRGQQVTLRCSPKSGHDTVSWYQQALGQGPQFIFQYYEEEERQRGNFPDRFSGHQFPNYSSELNVNALLLGDSALYLCASSQAGDYLADTQYFGPGTRLTVL.

In this sample, this clonotype is medium-sized. This chain uses TRBV5-1 with TRBJ1-2; TRBD1 agrees at 9 bases. Looked up from germline, CDR1 is SGHRS and CDR2 is YFSETQ. This CDR3 spans 14 amino acids. The junction had 3 bases not matched to a gene; V was cut back by 0 bases and J by 6 bases. Written as DNA, the CDR3 is TGCGCCAGCAGCTTGGACAGGGGGCTTAATGGCTACACCTTC. It codes for CASSLDRGLNGYTF. Based on the CDR3 plus reference TRBV5-1 and TRBJ1-2, the full variable domain is KAGVTQTPRYLIKTRGQQVTLSCSPISGHRSVSWYQQTPGQGLQFLFEYFSETQRNKGNFPGRFSGRQFSNSRSEMNVSTLELGDSALYLCASSLDRGLNGYTFGSGTRLTVV.

This clonotype is labeled as medium-sized. V gene TRBV20-1 combines with J gene TRBJ2-7, with a possible D match to TRBD2 (7 bases). From germline, CDR1 is DFQATT and CDR2 SNEGSKA (reference sequence). V lost 3 bases to trimming and J lost 2 bases, with 14 bases between them. CDR3 length equals 14 residues. The CDR3: CSASFSGGAYEQYF. CDR3 DNA sequence: TGCAGTGCTAGCTTTTCGGGGGGCGCCTACGAGCAGTACTTC.

The chain uses TRBV29-1 and TRBJ2-5, with a possible D match to TRBD2 (5 bases). The ends were cut back, 4 bases at V and 1 base at J, with 13 bases in the middle. Germline V gene lookup returns CDR1 SQVTM and CDR2 ANQGSEA. The CDR3 runs to 14 residues. CDR3 DNA sequence: TGCAGCGTTGCCCACACTAGGTCCCAAGAGACCCAGTACTTC. Its protein product is CSVAHTRSQETQYF.

This clonotype was picked up many times. V is TRBV9 and J is TRBJ2-2; perhaps TRBD1 as D (5 bases). Germline CDR1 and CDR2: SGDLS and YYNGEE. Between the trimmed V and J ends, which lost 3 bases and 0 bases, there was a span of 18 bases. This CDR3 has 18 residues. DNA of the CDR3: TGTGCCAGCAGCGGCCGACAGCGACCCGCCCCGAACACCGGGGAGCTGTTTTTT. This sequence encodes CASSGRQRPAPNTGELFF.

The J gene is TRBJ1-6, the V gene TRBV7-2; D might be TRBD1 (5 bases). This CDR3 has 15 amino acids. Germline CDR1 SGHTA, CDR2 FQGNSA. V was shortened by 1 base and J by 10 bases, with 14 bases between the two germline ends. CDR3 nucleotides: TGTGCCAGCAGCTTAGGTGGGACTATGTTGTCACCCCTCCACTTT. Translation: CASSLGGTMLSPLHF. Together with reference TRBV7-2 and TRBJ1-6, the CDR3 gives the full variable domain: GAGVSQSPSNKVTEKGKDVELRCDPISGHTALYWYRQSLGQGLEFLIYFQGNSAPDKSGLPSDRFSAERTGGSVSTLTIQRTQQEDSAVYLCASSLGGTMLSPLHFGNGTRLTVT.

The chain employs TRBV20-1 and TRBJ1-6; D not certain. Trimming left V 4 bases short and J 6 bases short, with 13 bases between. CDR3 length: 14 amino acids. The germline gives CDR1 DFQATT, CDR2 SNEGSKA (reference sequence). The DNA for the CDR3 is TGCAGTGCTAAACTTCCGGACTTTAATTCACCCCTCCACTTT. Translated: CSAKLPDFNSPLHF.

The genes are TRBV5-5 and TRBJ1-2; D is ambiguous. CDR1 and CDR2 from the germline V gene are SGHKS and YYEKEE (reference sequence). The CDR3 is 15 amino acids. Trimming removed 0 bases from V and 6 bases from J, with 15 bases in between. The CDR3 spells CASSLGWPLADGYTF. The DNA of the CDR3 is TGTGCCAGCAGCTTGGGCTGGCCCTTAGCCGATGGCTACACCTTC.

This clonotype was seen repeatedly, ten times or more. CDR3 nucleotides: TGTGCCAGCAGCAAAGGGGTAACCACAGATACGCAGTATTTT. Translating it yields CASSKGVTTDTQYF. J is TRBJ2-3 and V is TRBV3-1, with D possibly TRBD1 on 5 matching bases. V shed 5 bases and J shed 2 bases, with 11 bases lying between them. CDR3 length: 14 amino acids. Per germline, CDR1 LGHDT and CDR2 YNNKEL (reference sequence).

The CDR3 DNA follows: TGTGCCAGCAGTTACTTGGCAGGGGGGAGCAGGGCCAACGTCCTGACTTTC. It translates to CASSYLAGGSRANVLTF. V usage is TRBV6-6 and J usage is TRBJ2-6; the D gene is possibly TRBD1 (7 bases). V was trimmed by 1 base and J by 5 bases, leaving 15 bases between them. In germline, CDR1 is MNHNY, CDR2 SVGAGI (reference sequence). This CDR3 has 17 amino acids.

This chain joins TRBV29-1 and TRBJ2-5; D gene unclear. This CDR3 is built from 10 residues. With 3 bases removed from V and 14 bases from J, the gap between germline ends came to 13 bases. Germline loops: CDR1 SQVTM, CDR2 ANQGSEA. The CDR3 bases are TGCAGCGTTGACTATCTGGAGACATACTTC. Encoded protein: CSVDYLETYF.

The chain links TRBV20-1 to TRBJ1-4, with D uncertain. The CDR3 is made up of 13 amino acids. Trimming shortened V by 4 bases and J by 3 bases, and 9 bases separated the two germline ends. Germline V lookup: CDR1 DFQATT, CDR2 SNEGSKA (reference sequence). The DNA for the CDR3 is TGCAGTGCTACGACACGTCCTAATGAAAAACTGTTTTTT. As protein: CSATTRPNEKLFF.

The chain joins TRBV19 to TRBJ1-5; TRBD1 aligns across 9 bases. V lost 3 bases, J lost 2 bases, and 2 bases stayed unmatched. This CDR3 has 15 amino acids. Germline-derived CDR1 and CDR2 are LNHDA and SQIVND (reference sequence). The CDR3 DNA reads TGTGCCAGTAGTATTCGGACAGGGGGCAATCAGCCCCAGCATTTT. Its protein product is CASSIRTGGNQPQHF.